The 13 T cell receptor beta chains below come from one sample, sequenced in a study of regulatory T cells in long-lasting Graves disease. Regarding time point: newly diagnosed GD, antithyroid drugs for less than 3 months. PBMC RNA was the source of the TCR library. In building TCR beta libraries, iRepertoire HTBI primers were used together with Arm-PCR of CDR3 regions. TCRdb fed the multiplex PCR reads into MiXCR, producing one record per CDR3 protein. The profile shows fewer than 550,000 distinct CDR3 sequences, roughly 17% of them singletons. These data were also filed under a second study, of T cells in Graves' hyperthyroidism and ophthalmopathy.

Sequences were derived from peripheral blood mononuclear cells (PBMCs), sampled at new diagnosis, from a patient treated with antithyroid drugs. The receptors here all came from a young woman with Graves disease.

The chain carries TRBV11-1 and TRBJ1-4; D is uncertain. The length of the CDR3 is 14 residues. Trimming took off 3 bases at V and 6 bases at J, with 11 bases between the two ends. Germline V gene sequence: CDR1 SGHAT, CDR2 FQDESV (reference sequence). CDR3 sequence (DNA): TGTGCCAGCAGCTTGCGGGGAGAAGATGAAAAACTGTTTTTT. This sequence encodes CASSLRGEDEKLFF. Full variable domain (outside the CDR3, taken from reference TRBV11-1 and TRBJ1-4): EAEVAQSPRYKITEKSQAVAFWCDPISGHATLYWYRQILGQGPELLVQFQDESVVDDSQLPKDRFSAERLKGVDSTLKIQPAELGDSAMYLCASSLRGEDEKLFFGSGTQLSVL.

Of note for this clonotype: One end of the junction fails to match germline, which may point to a read error. In DNA form, the CDR3 reads TGTGCCTGGCGAAGACTAGCGGGAGGATACGAGCAGCACTTC. It specifies CAWRRLAGGYEQHF. The chain couples TRBV30 to TRBJ2-7, with 13 bases fitting TRBD2. The length of the CDR3 is 14 residues. Looked up from germline, CDR1 is GTSNPN and CDR2 is SVGIG (reference sequence).

This clonotype was seen more than once but under ten times. J is TRBJ2-7 and V is TRBV20-1; D gene unclear. CDR1 DFQATT and CDR2 SNEGSKA come from the germline V gene (reference sequence). The V end lost 2 bases, the J end lost 5 bases, and 7 bases lay between the germline ends. CDR3 length: 11 residues. In DNA form, the CDR3 reads TGCAGTGCTAGACAGAGTAACGAGCAGTACTTC. Translating it yields CSARQSNEQYF.

In its sample, this clonotype was seen many times. The V call is TRBV20-1, the J call TRBJ2-7; 10 bases align to TRBD2. CDR3 length: 15 residues. Per germline, CDR1 DFQATT and CDR2 SNEGSKA (reference sequence). V gave up 3 bases and J gave up 1 base; unmatched junction bases: 6. The DNA of the CDR3 is TGCAGTGCTAGGGTTAGCGGGAGGTTATCCTACGAGCAGTACTTC. This translates into CSARVSGRLSYEQYF.

On this clonotype itself: A much larger clone lies a single base off, so this may be a read error. The chain employs TRBV28 and TRBJ2-1; TRBD1 might be the D (6 bases). The CDR3 sequence is 13 residues long. V dropped 4 bases and J dropped 10 bases, with 14 bases sitting between them. The germline gives CDR1 MDHEN, CDR2 SYDVKM. The CDR3 sequence: CASSSPDSTEQFF. The CDR3 region has the DNA TGTGCCAGCAGTTCCCCGGACAGTACCGAGCAGTTCTTC.

This clonotype was recorded many times. This chain links TRBV7-2 with TRBJ2-3; TRBD2 matches at 7 bases. The CDR3 covers 15 residues. Per the germline V gene, CDR1 is SGHTA and CDR2 is FQGNSA. V gave up 1 base and J gave up 0 bases; unmatched junction bases: 1. CDR3 protein: CASSLGDYSTDTQYF. The CDR3 coding sequence is TGTGCCAGCAGCTTAGGGGACTACAGCACAGATACGCAGTATTTT.

This clonotype occurred many times. The CDR3 DNA sequence: TGTGCCAGCAGCTTACCAGCGGGTCTAGCGGGAGCCTACGAGCAGTACTTC. This codes for CASSLPAGLAGAYEQYF. V usage is TRBV7-2 and J usage is TRBJ2-7; 10 nucleotides align to TRBD2. CDR3 length: 17 residues. The V and J ends lost 2 bases and 2 bases, in that order; junction bases with no gene match: 9. In germline, CDR1 is SGHTA, CDR2 FQGNSA.

At least ten counts were recorded for this clonotype. The CDR3 nucleotides read TGTGCCATCAGTGAGGGCCGAGGATCCTACGAGCAGTACTTC. Its protein product is CAISEGRGSYEQYF. The genes are TRBV10-3 and TRBJ2-7; no definite D call. This CDR3 region has 14 residues. V was trimmed by 2 bases and J by 1 base, leaving 9 bases between them. CDR1 is ENHRY and CDR2 is SYGVKD in the germline V gene.

This clonotype was recorded at least ten times. The V and J genes are TRBV20-1 and TRBJ2-1, with D maybe TRBD1 (7 bases). This CDR3 contains 15 residues. Deletions cut 6 bases from V and 0 bases from J, with 15 bases between. CDR1 and CDR2 (germline): DFQATT, SNEGSKA (reference sequence). The CDR3 region is CSANRGGISYNEQFF. CDR3 bases: TGCAGTGCCAACAGGGGCGGGATCTCCTACAATGAGCAGTTCTTC.

The chain links TRBV20-1 to TRBJ2-1; D possibly uses TRBD1 or TRBD2 (6 bases each). The end of the DNA is better explained by TRBJ2-5, so the J call may be wrong. The CDR3 contains 14 residues. The germline V gene encodes CDR1 DFQATT and CDR2 SNEGSKA (reference sequence). In DNA form, the CDR3 reads TGCAGTGCTAGAGATCGGAGGGGGCAAGAGACCCAGTACTTC. Protein sequence: CSARDRRGQETQYF.

The sample holds a few counts of this clonotype. The V call is TRBV9, the J call TRBJ2-3; TRBD1 is a possible D gene (5 bases). The CDR3 sequence is 14 residues long. Germline CDR1 is SGDLS and CDR2 is YYNGEE. The ends were cut back, 0 bases at V and 5 bases at J, with 10 bases in the middle. CDR3 sequence reads: CASSVGGVGDTQYF. CDR3 sequence (DNA): TGTGCCAGCAGCGTAGGGGGCGTTGGAGATACGCAGTATTTT.

This clonotype was recorded at least ten times. The rearrangement links TRBV7-2 to TRBJ2-1; 7 bases fit TRBD1. The CDR3 is made up of 17 amino acids. V lost 3 bases to trimming and J lost 9 bases; unmatched junction nucleotides: 17. CDR1 and CDR2 (germline): SGHTA, FQGNSA. CDR3 region: CASSLNRQGWSGGEQFF. The CDR3 DNA reads as TGTGCCAGCAGCTTGAACCGACAGGGATGGTCAGGGGGTGAGCAGTTCTTC.

This clonotype was observed many times. The chain uses TRBV20-1 and TRBJ2-3; 7 nucleotides align to TRBD2. In germline, CDR1 is DFQATT, CDR2 SNEGSKA (reference sequence). V gave up 3 bases and J gave up 3 bases; unmatched junction bases: 18. The CDR3 runs 18 residues. This chain's CDR3 is CSASDLAGDGSWTDTQYF. The CDR3 coding sequence is TGCAGTGCTAGTGACCTGGCGGGAGATGGGTCTTGGACAGATACGCAGTATTTT.